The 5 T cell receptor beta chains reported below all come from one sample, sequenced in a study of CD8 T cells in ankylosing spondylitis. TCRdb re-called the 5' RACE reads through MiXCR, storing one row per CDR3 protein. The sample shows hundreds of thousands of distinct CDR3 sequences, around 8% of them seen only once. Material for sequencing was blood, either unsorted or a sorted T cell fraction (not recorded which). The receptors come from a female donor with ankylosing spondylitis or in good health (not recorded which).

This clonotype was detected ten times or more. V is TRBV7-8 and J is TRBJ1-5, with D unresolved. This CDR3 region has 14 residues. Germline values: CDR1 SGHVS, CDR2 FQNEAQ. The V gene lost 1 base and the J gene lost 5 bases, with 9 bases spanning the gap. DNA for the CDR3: TGTGCCAGCAGCTTAGGGGCAGCTTATCAGCCCCAGCATTTT. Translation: CASSLGAAYQPQHF.

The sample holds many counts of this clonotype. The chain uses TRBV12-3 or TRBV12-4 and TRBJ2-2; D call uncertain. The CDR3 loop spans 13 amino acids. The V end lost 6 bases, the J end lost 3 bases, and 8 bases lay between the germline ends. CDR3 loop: CASRAGYTGELFF. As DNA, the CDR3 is TGTGCCAGCAGGGCAGGATACACCGGGGAGCTGTTTTTT.

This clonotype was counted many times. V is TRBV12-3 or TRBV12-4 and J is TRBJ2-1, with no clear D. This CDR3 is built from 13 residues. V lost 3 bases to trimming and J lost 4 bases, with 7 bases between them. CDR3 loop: CASSFGDYNEQFF. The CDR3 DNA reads TGTGCCAGCAGTTTTGGGGATTACAATGAGCAGTTCTTC.

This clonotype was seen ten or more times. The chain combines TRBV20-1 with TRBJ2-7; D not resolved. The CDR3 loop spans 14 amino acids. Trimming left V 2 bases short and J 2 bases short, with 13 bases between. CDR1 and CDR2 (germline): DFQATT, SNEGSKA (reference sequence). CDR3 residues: CSARQRTETYEQYF. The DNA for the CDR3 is TGCAGTGCTAGACAGAGGACGGAAACCTACGAGCAGTACTTC.

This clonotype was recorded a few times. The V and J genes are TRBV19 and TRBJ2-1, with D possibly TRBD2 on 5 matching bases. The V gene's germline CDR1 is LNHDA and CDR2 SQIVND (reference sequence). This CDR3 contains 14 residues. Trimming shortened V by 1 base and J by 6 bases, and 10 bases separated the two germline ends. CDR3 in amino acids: CASSIAGFGNEQFF. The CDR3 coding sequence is TGTGCCAGTAGTATAGCGGGATTCGGCAATGAGCAGTTCTTC.